This entry lists 13 T cell receptor beta chains sequenced from one sample in a study of T cell responses to AZD1222 COVID-19 vaccine. Only in-frame clones appear in the TCRdb table, and some are missing; sequencing was by immunoSEQ multiplex PCR. The sample has some 110,000 clones, more than 75% seen once. The sample here was peripheral blood, taken 28 days after the second AZD1222 dose. The receptors were sampled from an adult who received the AZD1222 COVID-19 vaccine.

The gene calls are TRBV19 and TRBJ1-5, with 7 bases matching TRBD1. The germline gives CDR1 LNHDA, CDR2 SQIVND (reference sequence). V shed 5 bases, J shed 4 bases, and the junction held 8 bases outside the gene matches. The CDR3 is made up of 15 amino acids. CDR3 bases: TGTGCCAGTAGTCCTTGGGACAGCGGAAATCAGCCCCAGCATTTT. This gives the protein CASSPWDSGNQPQHF. The complete variable domain, with remaining parts taken from reference TRBV19 and TRBJ1-5, reads DGGITQSPKYLFRKEGQNVTLSCEQNLNHDAMYWYRQDPGQGLRLIYYSQIVNDFQKGDIAEGYSVSREKKESFPLTVTSAQKNPTAFYLCASSPWDSGNQPQHFGDGTRLSIL.

V usage is TRBV29-1 and J usage is TRBJ1-1; no clear D gene. CDR1 and CDR2 (germline): SQVTM, ANQGSEA. The V end lost 3 bases, the J end lost 0 bases, and 8 bases lay between the germline ends. The CDR3 consists of 13 residues. The CDR3 reads CSVEFGMNTEAFF. The CDR3 bases are TGCAGCGTTGAGTTCGGCATGAACACTGAAGCTTTCTTT.

V and J are TRBV7-3 and TRBJ2-1; TRBD1 aligns across 7 bases. The CDR3 sequence is 15 residues long. CDR1 is SGHTA and CDR2 is FQGTGA in the germline V gene. J gave up 4 bases and V 2 bases, and 5 bases lay outside the gene matches. CDR3 sequence: CASSLAQGRYNEQFF. The CDR3 DNA reads TGTGCCAGCAGCTTAGCACAGGGGCGATACAATGAGCAGTTCTTC.

This sequence joins TRBV6-5 and TRBJ1-2, with 8 bases lining up with TRBD1. V was clipped by 2 bases and J by 6 bases; unmatched bases: 8. The CDR3 has 15 amino acids. The germline V gene has CDR1 MNHEY and CDR2 SVGAGI. The CDR3 is CASSYRQGRGNGYTF. For the CDR3, the DNA is TGTGCCAGCAGTTACCGACAGGGGAGGGGGAATGGCTACACCTTC.

This chain connects TRBV5-1 to TRBJ2-2, with D tentatively TRBD2 (6 bases). The CDR3 runs 16 residues. Germline assignment: CDR1 SGHRS and CDR2 YFSETQ. The germline V and J ends were trimmed by 4 bases and 3 bases, with 16 bases remaining between them. The CDR3 region has the DNA TGCGCCAGCAGCCAGAACGTCAGGAGGGACACCGGGGAGCTGTTTTTT. As protein: CASSQNVRRDTGELFF.

This sequence joins TRBV11-2 and TRBJ2-7; D is unresolved. The CDR3 runs 13 residues. The germline V and J ends were trimmed by 0 bases and 5 bases, with 8 bases remaining between them. Germline V gene sequence: CDR1 SGHAT, CDR2 FQNNGV. The DNA of the CDR3 is TGTGCCAGCAGCTTAGAGCGGCAGAACGAGCAGTACTTC. Translation: CASSLERQNEQYF.

The chain links TRBV4-3 to TRBJ2-1; D unresolved. The CDR3 covers 13 residues. Trimming pared 0 bases from V and 9 bases from J, leaving 9 bases between. Germline V gene sequence: CDR1 LGHNA, CDR2 YSLEER. For the CDR3, the DNA is TGCGCCAGCAGCCAAGAGGGCGAACTTGAGCAGTTCTTC. Translated, it gives CASSQEGELEQFF.

CDR3 amino acids: CASSKPNRSGTKPYGYTF. DNA of the CDR3: TGTGCCAGCAGCAAACCCAACAGATCCGGGACAAAACCCTATGGCTACACCTTC. The chain recombines TRBV21-1 with TRBJ1-2; the table's TRBD1 call for D was not verified on the DNA. TRBV21-1 is deemed a pseudogene. This CDR3 comprises 18 residues.

This clone turned up a few times. The gene calls are TRBV19 and TRBJ2-7; 9 nucleotides agree with TRBD1. This CDR3 spans 16 amino acids. J gave up 3 bases and V 7 bases, and 13 bases lay outside the gene matches. Germline V gene lookup returns CDR1 LNHDA and CDR2 SQIVND (reference sequence). CDR3 bases: TGTGCCAGTAATGCCATGGGACAGGGAGGGAGCTACGAGCAGTACTTC. Protein sequence: CASNAMGQGGSYEQYF.

The J gene is TRBJ1-2, the V gene TRBV7-8, with D perhaps TRBD1 (5 bases). V lost 7 bases, J lost 6 bases, and 18 bases lay in between. Per the germline V gene, CDR1 is SGHVS and CDR2 is FQNEAQ. The CDR3 loop spans 14 amino acids. The CDR3 is CASNPERGVHGYTF. CDR3 in DNA: TGTGCCAGCAACCCGGAGAGGGGAGTCCATGGCTACACCTTC.

The chain joins TRBV2 to TRBJ1-3; TRBD1 aligns across 9 bases. The CDR3 spans 15 residues. Germline assignment: CDR1 SNHLY and CDR2 FYNNEI. The J segment lost 4 bases and the V segment lost 6 bases, leaving 7 bases of the junction unmatched. In DNA form, the CDR3 reads TGTGCCAGCAGGGGGGACAGGGCAGGAGGAAACACCATATATTTT. Its translation: CASRGDRAGGNTIYF. The full variable domain, rest sourced from reference TRBV2 and TRBJ1-3, is EPEVTQTPSHQVTQMGQEVILRCVPISNHLYFYWYRQILGQKVEFLVSFYNNEISEKSEIFDDQFSVERPDGSNFTLKIRSTKLEDSAMYFCASRGDRAGGNTIYFGEGSWLTVV.

This clone came up once. The gene calls are TRBV19 and TRBJ1-2, with 7 bases lining up with TRBD1. Germline V CDR1 and CDR2: LNHDA, SQIVND (reference sequence). The CDR3 is 14 amino acids. V was clipped by 10 bases and J by 3 bases; unmatched bases: 11. The CDR3 loop reads CATTYRGYDYGYTF. The CDR3 DNA reads as TGTGCCACCACGTACAGGGGCTATGACTATGGCTACACCTTC.

Comment on this clone: Distinct nucleotide sequences in the sample also encode this CDR3. CDR3 loop: CASSLAGFPDTQYF. For the CDR3, the DNA is TGCGCCAGCTCTCTAGCGGGATTCCCAGATACGCAGTATTTT. The chain links TRBV5-1 to TRBJ2-3; 9 nucleotides align to TRBD2. The germline V gene has CDR1 SGHRS and CDR2 YFSETQ. The CDR3 is 14 amino acids. With 7 bases clipped from V and 4 bases from J, the junction kept 7 bases outside the gene matches.